This TCR beta chain is drawn from a study of T cell responses to AZD1222 COVID-19 vaccine. Study background: Pooling covered second doses at about 4 or about 12 weeks.

General study points: The study found vaccine-associated CD4 TCRs spanning spike, dominant at 160-218 and 743-854. The donors showed a predominance of white British ancestry and of females, with possible underestimation of clonal diversity. Seropositive AZD1222 recipients at baseline numbered only five to seven.

Trimming removed 7 bases from V and 0 bases from J, with 4 bases in between. Germline V CDR1 and CDR2: SEHNR, FQNEAQ (reference sequence). The CDR3 has 12 residues. The table came from immunoSEQ multiplex PCR; TCRdb's copy has only in-frame clones and leaves some out. The sample shows 90,000 to 150,000 clones, 88% of them seen only once. On this clone: The antigen remains undetermined.

Sequenced material: peripheral blood, taken on day 0 of AZD1222 vaccination. This chain connects TRBV7-9 to TRBJ1-3, with D unclear. The TCR comes from an adult in good health. CDR3 amino acids: CASIISGNTIYF. CDR3 nucleotide sequence: TGTGCCAGCATAATCTCTGGAAACACCATATATTTT.